This T cell receptor beta chain stems from a study of long-term antiretroviral therapy in people with HIV. The CDR3 totals 17 residues. V was pared by 5 bases and J by 4 bases, with 13 bases of the junction left unmatched. The germline V gene encodes CDR1 MDHEN and CDR2 SYDVKM. At the survey level, the v3.0 immunoSEQ assay was run. Profiled with immunoSEQ multiplex PCR; TCRdb holds only in-frame clones, not every one. This sample yields around 9,500 clones, of which around 77% are seen a single time; roughly 13% belongs to the top ten. Sequenced material: unsorted PBMCs, taken 0.4 years before starting antiretroviral therapy. This clonotype was sampled from a man aged 25-40 years with HIV. The chain carries TRBV28 and TRBJ1-2, with 10 bases lining up with TRBD1. Here the CDR3 reads CASSQQLGGQGIYGYTF. The CDR3 DNA reads as TGTGCCAGCAGTCAACAACTAGGGGGACAGGGGATCTATGGCTACACCTTC.